The entry below gives a single T cell receptor (beta chain) sequence along with its context. These data originate in a study of T cells in Graves' hyperthyroidism and ophthalmopathy. Calling Graves' hyperthyroidism stable meant ophthalmopathy did not progress within 18 months. It was RNA transcripts that yielded the amplified TCR beta CDR3 regions. When the TCR CDR3 underwent first-round RT-PCR, the HTBI primer set was used. TCRdb re-called the multiplex PCR reads with MiXCR, one entry per CDR3 protein. Among 100,000 to 130,000 distinct CDR3 sequences listed, 16% were seen once. CDR1 SGHAT and CDR2 FQNNGV come from the germline V gene. V gave up 5 bases and J gave up 7 bases; unmatched junction bases: 4. This CDR3 has 14 amino acids.

The receptor was isolated from a woman aged 45 to 65 with Graves' hyperthyroidism. Material: blood. The chain joins TRBV11-2 to TRBJ2-3; 12 nucleotides agree with TRBD2. The CDR3 DNA reads as TGTGCCAGCAGCCGACTAGCGGGAGTCAATACGCAGTATTTT. This sequence encodes CASSRLAGVNTQYF.